This entry lists 13 T cell receptor beta chains sequenced from one sample in a study of identical twins. One entry per CDR3 protein, called by TCRdb with MiXCR from the 5' RACE reads. The table records 650,000 to 800,000 distinct CDR3 sequences, 8.5% to 9% of them present only once. These data were also filed under a second study, of yellow fever vaccine responses in identical twins.

Material for sequencing was PBMCs. The source is a woman aged 18-29 years in good health.

This clonotype was seen ten or more times. The chain is built from TRBV24-1 and TRBJ2-2; TRBD1 aligns across 9 bases. The CDR3 loop spans 18 amino acids. The J segment lost 6 bases and the V segment lost 3 bases, leaving 13 bases of the junction unmatched. CDR1 is KGHDR and CDR2 is SFDVKD in the germline V gene. The CDR3 region has the DNA TGTGCCACCAGTGATCTCGAAAACACCGGGACAGGGTCCGGGGAGCTGTTTTTT. Its protein is CATSDLENTGTGSGELFF.

This clonotype was counted a few times. The chain is built from TRBV7-2 and TRBJ2-2; possible D gene TRBD2, 5 bases. The germline CDR1 and CDR2 sequences are SGHTA and FQGNSA. Trimming stripped 5 bases from V and 4 bases from J, with 14 bases between. This CDR3 contains 15 residues. Here the CDR3 reads CASSANLRVTGELFF. The CDR3 DNA reads TGTGCCAGCAGCGCAAACCTGCGGGTCACCGGGGAGCTGTTTTTT.

This clonotype turned up a few times. V is TRBV6-1 and J is TRBJ1-1; tentative D call: TRBD1 (6 bases). CDR1 is MNHNS, CDR2 SASEGT, per germline. With 5 bases removed from V and 6 bases from J, the gap between germline ends came to 19 bases. The CDR3 totals 15 residues. The DNA of the CDR3 is TGTGCCAGCAGTCGGGACACCGGGGTTGGCTCTGAAGCTTTCTTT. Amino acid sequence: CASSRDTGVGSEAFF.

This clonotype was recorded at least ten times. The rearrangement links TRBV9 to TRBJ2-1; D is possibly TRBD2 (5 bases). Trimming stripped 0 bases from V and 9 bases from J, with 16 bases between. The CDR3 contains 15 residues. Germline V gene sequence: CDR1 SGDLS, CDR2 YYNGEE. The CDR3 sequence: CASSVVSGTEGEQFF. The CDR3, as DNA: TGTGCCAGCAGCGTAGTCAGCGGCACAGAGGGTGAGCAGTTCTTC.

The chain has TRBV6-2 or TRBV6-3 and TRBJ2-4; 8 nucleotides agree with TRBD1. The CDR3 contains 17 residues. Unmatched junction bases numbered 10, after V lost 2 bases and J lost 4 bases. Germline assignment: CDR1 MNHEY and CDR2 SVGEGT. The CDR3 DNA follows: TGTGCCAGCAGTTACCCCACCGGACAGGGAAGTAAAAACATTCAGTACTTC. Translated, it gives CASSYPTGQGSKNIQYF.

J is TRBJ2-3 and V is TRBV4-1; no reliable D call. The CDR3 sequence is 16 residues long. The V gene's germline CDR1 is MGHRA and CDR2 YSYEKL. V lost 0 bases, J lost 3 bases, and 13 bases lay in between. The CDR3 nucleotides read TGCGCCAGCAGCCAAGATCACGGATTAGAGACAGATACGCAGTATTTT. Encoded protein: CASSQDHGLETDTQYF.

This clonotype was picked up a small number of times. The gene calls are TRBV6-1 and TRBJ2-7; 10 bases are a match to TRBD1. Trimming cost V 6 bases and J 4 bases; bases outside gene matches: 15. CDR1 MNHNS and CDR2 SASEGT come from the germline V gene. The CDR3 runs to 17 residues. In nucleotides, the CDR3 is TGTGCCAGCAGGACATACGGTCGAACGGGACAGGGGTACGAGCAGTACTTC. Translation gives CASRTYGRTGQGYEQYF.

The table lists this clonotype with a few counts. The chain uses TRBV7-2 and TRBJ2-1; 12 nucleotides agree with TRBD2. The CDR3 has 15 amino acids. CDR1 and CDR2 from the germline V gene are SGHTA and FQGNSA. With V trimmed by 5 bases and J by 8 bases, 7 bases remained unmatched. CDR3 coding DNA: TGTGCCAGCAGCATACTAGCGGGGGGTGCCGATGAGCAGTTCTTC. Translated, it gives CASSILAGGADEQFF.

This clonotype was seen at least ten times. The gene calls are TRBV11-2 and TRBJ2-3; D is unclear. Trimming stripped 5 bases from V and 6 bases from J, with 12 bases between. The CDR3 sequence is 13 residues long. Germline V CDR1 and CDR2: SGHAT, FQNNGV. The CDR3 spells CASSPRVGDTQYF. As DNA, the CDR3 is TGTGCCAGCAGCCCCCGAGTGGGGGATACGCAGTATTTT.

This clonotype was seen many times. The genes are TRBV12-3 or TRBV12-4 and TRBJ2-7, with 11 bases lining up with TRBD2. Trimming at V came to 3 bases and at J to 0 bases, leaving 4 bases not matched to a gene. The CDR3 contains 16 residues. CDR3 coding DNA: TGTGCCAGCAGTTTGGCTCTAGCGGGAGGCTCCTACGAGCAGTACTTC. Encoded protein: CASSLALAGGSYEQYF.

The chain joins TRBV24-1 to TRBJ2-1, with 11 positions matching TRBD2. In germline, CDR1 is KGHDR, CDR2 SFDVKD. The junction had 4 bases not matched to a gene; V was cut back by 3 bases and J by 7 bases. This CDR3 region has 15 residues. The CDR3 coding sequence is TGTGCCACCAGTGATCCGGGGACTAGCGGTAATGAGCAGTTCTTC. Amino acids: CATSDPGTSGNEQFF.

This clonotype was seen repeatedly, ten times or more. This chain links TRBV9 with TRBJ2-7; 9 bases align to TRBD1. CDR3 length: 15 amino acids. V shed 2 bases and J 3 bases; nucleotides not matched to a gene: 6. The germline gives CDR1 SGDLS, CDR2 YYNGEE. The CDR3 nucleotides read TGTGCCAGCAGCGTCGGGACAGGGAACCTCTACGAGCAGTACTTC. Protein sequence: CASSVGTGNLYEQYF.

CDR3 protein: CASSYSPSGRAGDEQFF. CDR3 nucleotides: TGTGCCAGCAGTTACTCGCCTAGCGGGAGGGCAGGGGATGAGCAGTTCTTC. The chain uses TRBV6-5 and TRBJ2-1; 12 bases are a match to TRBD2. CDR3 length equals 17 residues. Germline CDR1 is MNHEY and CDR2 is SVGAGI. With 0 bases clipped from V and 8 bases from J, the junction kept 8 bases outside the gene matches.